This T cell receptor beta chain came from a study of siplizumab effects on memory and regulatory T cells. Findings and caveats of the study: Memory cells seemed less diverse than naive T cells, which seemed major alloresponse contributors. Only a minor fraction of alloreactive clones mapped to unstimulated subsets. Whether the proliferating Tregs (from siplizumab cultures) were suppressive was not confirmed. Among sequences traceable to unstimulated CD4+ memory cells, alloreactive ones were significantly reduced by siplizumab.

Generated by immunoSEQ multiplex PCR, the TCRdb table keeps only in-frame clones and is missing some. The sample has 100,000 or so clones, 85% to 95% seen once; the top ten hold around 0.16%. About this clone itself: Its antigen is as yet unknown.

Sequenced material: non-Treg CD4+ T cells sorted from blood. This clonotype was obtained from a human donor in good health.

CDR3 in amino acids: CASRAPGQPTGELFF. The CDR3 DNA reads as TGTGCCAGCAGGGCGCCGGGGCAACCCACCGGGGAGCTGTTTTTT. The V and J genes are TRBV6-5 and TRBJ2-2; either TRBD1 or TRBD2 may fit D (5 bases each). The CDR3 extends over 15 amino acids. CDR1 is MNHEY and CDR2 is SVGAGI in the germline V gene. V gave up 6 bases and J gave up 4 bases, with 15 bases separating them.